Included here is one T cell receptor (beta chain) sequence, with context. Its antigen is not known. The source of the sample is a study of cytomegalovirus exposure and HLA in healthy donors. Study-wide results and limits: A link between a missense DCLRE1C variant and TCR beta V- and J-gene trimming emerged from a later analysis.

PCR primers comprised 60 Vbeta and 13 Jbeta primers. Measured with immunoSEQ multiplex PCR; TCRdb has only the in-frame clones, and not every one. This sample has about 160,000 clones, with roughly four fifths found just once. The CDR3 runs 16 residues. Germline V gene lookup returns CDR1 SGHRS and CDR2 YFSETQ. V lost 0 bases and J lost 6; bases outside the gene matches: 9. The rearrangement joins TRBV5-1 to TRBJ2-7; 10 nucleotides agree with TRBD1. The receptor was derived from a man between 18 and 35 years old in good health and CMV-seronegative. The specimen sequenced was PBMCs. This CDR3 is CASSLAAGQGRGEQYF. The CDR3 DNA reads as TGCGCCAGCAGCTTGGCCGCGGGACAGGGGCGGGGCGAGCAGTACTTC.